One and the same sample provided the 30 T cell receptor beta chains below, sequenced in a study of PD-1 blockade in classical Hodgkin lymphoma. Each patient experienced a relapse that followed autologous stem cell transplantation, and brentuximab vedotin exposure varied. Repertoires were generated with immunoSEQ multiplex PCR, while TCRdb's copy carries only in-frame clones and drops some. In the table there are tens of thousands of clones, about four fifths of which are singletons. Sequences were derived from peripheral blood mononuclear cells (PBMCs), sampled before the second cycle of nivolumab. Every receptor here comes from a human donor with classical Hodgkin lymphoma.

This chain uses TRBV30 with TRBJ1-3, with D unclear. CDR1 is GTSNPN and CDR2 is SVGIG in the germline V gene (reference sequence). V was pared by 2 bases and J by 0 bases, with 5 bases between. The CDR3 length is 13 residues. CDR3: CAWSINSGNTIYF. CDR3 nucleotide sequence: TGTGCCTGGAGTATCAACTCTGGAAACACCATATATTTT. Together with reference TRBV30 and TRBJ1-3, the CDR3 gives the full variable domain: SQTIHQWPATLVQPVGSPLSLECTVEGTSNPNLYWYRQAAGRGLQLLFYSVGIGQISSEVPQNLSASRPQDRQFILSSKKLLLSDSGFYLCAWSINSGNTIYFGEGSWLTVV.

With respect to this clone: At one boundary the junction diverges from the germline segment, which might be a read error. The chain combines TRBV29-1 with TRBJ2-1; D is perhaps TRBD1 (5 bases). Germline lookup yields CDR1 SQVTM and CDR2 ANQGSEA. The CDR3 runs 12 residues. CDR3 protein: CSVEVTANEQFF. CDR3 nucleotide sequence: TGCAGCGTGGAAGTGACAGCTAATGAGCAGTTCTTC.

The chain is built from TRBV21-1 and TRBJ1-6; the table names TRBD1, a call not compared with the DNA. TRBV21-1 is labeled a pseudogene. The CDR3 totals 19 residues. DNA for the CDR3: TGTGCCAGCAGCAGCCCCGAGGCCGGGACAGGGAGCGACAATTCACCCCTCCACTTT. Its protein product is CASSSPEAGTGSDNSPLHF.

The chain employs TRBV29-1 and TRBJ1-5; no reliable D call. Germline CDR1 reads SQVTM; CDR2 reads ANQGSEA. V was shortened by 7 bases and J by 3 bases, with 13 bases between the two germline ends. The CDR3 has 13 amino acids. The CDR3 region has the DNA TGCAGCGCCCGGTCGGGTTTCAATCAGCCCCAGCATTTT. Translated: CSARSGFNQPQHF.

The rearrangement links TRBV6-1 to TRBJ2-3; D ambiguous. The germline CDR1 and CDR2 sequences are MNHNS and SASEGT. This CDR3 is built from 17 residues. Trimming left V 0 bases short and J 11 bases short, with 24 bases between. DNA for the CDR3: TGTGCCAGCAGTGAAGCTAACCACTTCTACGGATATATTATGCAGTATTTT. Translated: CASSEANHFYGYIMQYF.

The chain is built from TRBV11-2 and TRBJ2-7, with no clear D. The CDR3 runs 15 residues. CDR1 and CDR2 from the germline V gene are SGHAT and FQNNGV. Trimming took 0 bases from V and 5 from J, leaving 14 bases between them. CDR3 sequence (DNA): TGTGCCAGCAGCTTAGAGGGCTTACGTGAGGACGAGCAGTACTTC. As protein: CASSLEGLREDEQYF.

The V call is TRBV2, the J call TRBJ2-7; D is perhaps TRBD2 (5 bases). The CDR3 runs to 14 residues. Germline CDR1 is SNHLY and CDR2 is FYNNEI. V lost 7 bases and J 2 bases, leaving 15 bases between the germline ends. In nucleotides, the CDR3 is TGTGCCAGCAAGAGGGCCGGCCGGACCTACGAGCAGTACTTC. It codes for CASKRAGRTYEQYF.

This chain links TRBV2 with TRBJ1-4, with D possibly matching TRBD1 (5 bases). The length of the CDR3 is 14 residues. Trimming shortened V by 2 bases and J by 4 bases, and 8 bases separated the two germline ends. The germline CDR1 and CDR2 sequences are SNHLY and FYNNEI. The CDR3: CASSERGNNEKLFF. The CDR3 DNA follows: TGTGCCAGCAGTGAACGGGGGAATAATGAAAAACTGTTTTTT.

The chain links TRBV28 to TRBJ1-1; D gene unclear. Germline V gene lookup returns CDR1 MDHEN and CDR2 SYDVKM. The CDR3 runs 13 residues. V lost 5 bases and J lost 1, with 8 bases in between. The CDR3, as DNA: TGTGCCAGCAGTCTTCCAGGGAACACTGAAGCTTTCTTT. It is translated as CASSLPGNTEAFF.

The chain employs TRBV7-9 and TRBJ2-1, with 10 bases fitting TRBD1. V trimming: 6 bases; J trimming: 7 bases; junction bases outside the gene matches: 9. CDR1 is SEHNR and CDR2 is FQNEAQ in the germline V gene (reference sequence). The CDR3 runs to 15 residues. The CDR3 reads CASRRPGQGRNEQFF. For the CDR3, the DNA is TGTGCCAGCAGGCGCCCGGGACAGGGGAGGAATGAGCAGTTCTTC. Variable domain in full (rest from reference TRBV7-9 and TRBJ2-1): DTGVSQNPRHKITKRGQNVTFRCDPISEHNRLYWYRQTLGQGPEFLTYFQNEAQLEKSRLLSDRFSAERPKGSFSTLEIQRTEQGDSAMYLCASRRPGQGRNEQFFGPGTRLTVL.

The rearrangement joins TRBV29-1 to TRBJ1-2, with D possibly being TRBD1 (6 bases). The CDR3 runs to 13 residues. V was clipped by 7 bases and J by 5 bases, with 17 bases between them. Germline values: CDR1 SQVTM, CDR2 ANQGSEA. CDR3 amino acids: CSASRDNLYGYTF. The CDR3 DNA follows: TGCAGCGCCTCCCGGGACAACCTATATGGCTACACCTTC.

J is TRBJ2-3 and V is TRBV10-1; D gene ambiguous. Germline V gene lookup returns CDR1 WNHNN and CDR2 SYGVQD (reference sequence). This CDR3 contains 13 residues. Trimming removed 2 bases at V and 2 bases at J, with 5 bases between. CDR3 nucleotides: TGCGCCAGCAGTGAGCAGCTCACAGATACGCAGTATTTT. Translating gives CASSEQLTDTQYF.

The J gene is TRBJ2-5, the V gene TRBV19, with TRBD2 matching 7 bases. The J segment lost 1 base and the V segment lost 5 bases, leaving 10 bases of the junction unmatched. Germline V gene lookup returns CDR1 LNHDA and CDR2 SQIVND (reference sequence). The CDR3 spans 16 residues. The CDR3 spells CASSRGGLPGQETQYF. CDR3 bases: TGTGCCAGTAGTCGCGGGGGTCTCCCGGGCCAAGAGACCCAGTACTTC.

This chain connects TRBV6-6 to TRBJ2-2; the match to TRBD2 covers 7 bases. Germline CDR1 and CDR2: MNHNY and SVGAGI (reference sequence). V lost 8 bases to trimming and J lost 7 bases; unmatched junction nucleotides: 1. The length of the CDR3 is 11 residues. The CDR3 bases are TGTGCCAGCCGGGGGGTCGGGGAGCTGTTTTTT. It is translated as CASRGVGELFF.

In DNA, the CDR3 is TGCGCCAGCAGCTGGAGCGGGGGGGCCCCCAGTGAGCAGTTCTTC. As protein: CASSWSGGAPSEQFF. V gene TRBV4-3 combines with J gene TRBJ2-1, with 10 bases lining up with TRBD2. Germline loops: CDR1 LGHNA, CDR2 YSLEER. J gave up 9 bases and V 5 bases, and 10 bases lay outside the gene matches. The CDR3 has 15 amino acids.

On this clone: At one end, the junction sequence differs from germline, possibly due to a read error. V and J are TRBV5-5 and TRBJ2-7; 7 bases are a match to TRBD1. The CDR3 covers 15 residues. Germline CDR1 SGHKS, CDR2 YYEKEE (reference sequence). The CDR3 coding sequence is TGCGCCAGCAGCCAGCAGAGGACAGGCACCTACGAGCAGTACTTC. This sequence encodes CASSQQRTGTYEQYF. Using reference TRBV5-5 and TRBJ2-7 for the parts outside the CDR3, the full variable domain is DAGVTQSPTHLIKTRGQQVTLRCSPISGHKSVSWYQQVLGQGPQFIFQYYEKEERGRGNFPDRFSARQFPNYSSELNVNALLLGDSALYLCASSQQRTGTYEQYFGPGTRLTVT.

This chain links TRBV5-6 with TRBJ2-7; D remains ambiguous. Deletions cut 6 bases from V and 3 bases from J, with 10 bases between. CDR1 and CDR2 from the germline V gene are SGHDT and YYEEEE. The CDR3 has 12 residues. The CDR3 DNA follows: TGTGCCAGCACGCACTCTAGCTACGAGCAGTACTTC. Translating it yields CASTHSSYEQYF.

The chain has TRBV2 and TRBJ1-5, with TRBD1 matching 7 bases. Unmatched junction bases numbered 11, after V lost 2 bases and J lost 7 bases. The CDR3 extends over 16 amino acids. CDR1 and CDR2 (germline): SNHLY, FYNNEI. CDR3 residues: CASSETVQGNLQPQHF. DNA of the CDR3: TGTGCCAGCAGTGAAACCGTACAGGGGAATTTGCAGCCCCAGCATTTT.

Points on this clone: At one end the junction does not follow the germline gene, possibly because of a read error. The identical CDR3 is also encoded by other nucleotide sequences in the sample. The CDR3 nucleotides are TGCAGCGCAATCACAGCAAACCAAGAGACTCAGTACTTC. Translating gives CSAITANQETQYF. The chain links TRBV29-1 to TRBJ2-5; no definite D call. Germline-derived CDR1 and CDR2 are SQVTM and ANQGSEA. This CDR3 contains 13 residues.

CDR3 DNA: TGTGCCAGCAGTTACTCATGGGACGGTTCACCCCTCCACTTT. This codes for CASSYSWDGSPLHF. The chain couples TRBV6-5 to TRBJ1-6, with a tentative D call TRBD1 (5 bases). The V end lost 0 bases, the J end lost 9 bases, and 9 bases lay between the germline ends. Looked up from germline, CDR1 is MNHEY and CDR2 is SVGAGI. This CDR3 contains 14 residues.

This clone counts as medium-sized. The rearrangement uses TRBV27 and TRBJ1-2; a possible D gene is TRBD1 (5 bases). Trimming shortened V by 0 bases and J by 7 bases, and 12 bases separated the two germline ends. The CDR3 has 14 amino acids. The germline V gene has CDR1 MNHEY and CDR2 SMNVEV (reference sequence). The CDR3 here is CASSLSTGARGYTF. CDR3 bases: TGTGCCAGCAGTTTATCGACTGGGGCACGTGGCTACACCTTC.

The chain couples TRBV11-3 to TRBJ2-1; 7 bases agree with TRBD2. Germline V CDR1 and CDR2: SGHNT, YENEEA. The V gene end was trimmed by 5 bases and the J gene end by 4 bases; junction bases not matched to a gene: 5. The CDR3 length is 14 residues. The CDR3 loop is CASSPGGSYNEQFF. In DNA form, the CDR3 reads TGTGCCAGCAGCCCGGGAGGAAGTTACAATGAGCAGTTCTTC. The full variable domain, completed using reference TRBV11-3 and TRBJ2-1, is EAGVVQSPRYKIIEKKQPVAFWCNPISGHNTLYWYLQNLGQGPELLIRYENEEAVDDSQLPKDRFSAERLKGVDSTLKIQPAELGDSAVYLCASSPGGSYNEQFFGPGTRLTVL.

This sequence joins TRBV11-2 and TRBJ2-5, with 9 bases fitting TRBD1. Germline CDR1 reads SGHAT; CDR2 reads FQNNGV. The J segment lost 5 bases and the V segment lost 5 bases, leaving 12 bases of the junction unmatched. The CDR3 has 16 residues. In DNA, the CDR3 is TGTGCCAGCAGCCTACGAGATTGGACAGGGGTGGAGACCCAGTACTTC. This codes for CASSLRDWTGVETQYF.

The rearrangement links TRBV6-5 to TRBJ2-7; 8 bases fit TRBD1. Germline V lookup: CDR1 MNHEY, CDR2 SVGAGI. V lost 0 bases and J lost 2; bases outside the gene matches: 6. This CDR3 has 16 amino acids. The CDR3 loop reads CASSYSVTGVTYEQYF. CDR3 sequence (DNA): TGTGCCAGCAGTTACTCGGTGACAGGGGTCACCTACGAGCAGTACTTC.

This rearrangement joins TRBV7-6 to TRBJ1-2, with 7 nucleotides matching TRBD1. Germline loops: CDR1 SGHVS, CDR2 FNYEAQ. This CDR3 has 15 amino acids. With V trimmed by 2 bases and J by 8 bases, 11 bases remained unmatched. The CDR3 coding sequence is TGTGCCAGCAGCTTATCGATGACAGGGTTTACCGGCTACACCTTC. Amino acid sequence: CASSLSMTGFTGYTF.

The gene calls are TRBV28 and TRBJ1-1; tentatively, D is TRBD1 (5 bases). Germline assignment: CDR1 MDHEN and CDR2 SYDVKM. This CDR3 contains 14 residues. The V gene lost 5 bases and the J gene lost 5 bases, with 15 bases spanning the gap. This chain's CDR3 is CASSPTAPLTEAFF. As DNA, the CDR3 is TGTGCCAGCAGTCCGACAGCGCCACTAACTGAAGCTTTCTTT.

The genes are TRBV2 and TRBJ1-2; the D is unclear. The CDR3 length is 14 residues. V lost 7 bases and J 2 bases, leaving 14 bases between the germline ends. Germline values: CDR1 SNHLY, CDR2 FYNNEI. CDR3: CASILRRVNYGYTF. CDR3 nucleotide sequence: TGTGCCAGCATCCTACGTCGGGTGAACTATGGCTACACCTTC. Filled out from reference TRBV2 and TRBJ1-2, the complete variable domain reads EPEVTQTPSHQVTQMGQEVILRCVPISNHLYFYWYRQILGQKVEFLVSFYNNEISEKSEIFDDQFSVERPDGSNFTLKIRSTKLEDSAMYFCASILRRVNYGYTFGSGTRLTVV.

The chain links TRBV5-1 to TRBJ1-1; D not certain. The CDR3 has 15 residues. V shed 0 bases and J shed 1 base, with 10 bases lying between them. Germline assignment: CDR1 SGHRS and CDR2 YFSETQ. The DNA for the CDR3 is TGCGCCAGCAGCTTGGGGGTAGGAGCGAACACTGAAGCTTTCTTT. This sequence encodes CASSLGVGANTEAFF.

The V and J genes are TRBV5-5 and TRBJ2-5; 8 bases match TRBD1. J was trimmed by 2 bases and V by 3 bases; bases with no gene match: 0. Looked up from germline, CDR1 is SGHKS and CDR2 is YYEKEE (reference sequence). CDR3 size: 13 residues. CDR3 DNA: TGTGCCAGCAGCTGGACAGGGCAAGAGACCCAGTACTTC. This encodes CASSWTGQETQYF.

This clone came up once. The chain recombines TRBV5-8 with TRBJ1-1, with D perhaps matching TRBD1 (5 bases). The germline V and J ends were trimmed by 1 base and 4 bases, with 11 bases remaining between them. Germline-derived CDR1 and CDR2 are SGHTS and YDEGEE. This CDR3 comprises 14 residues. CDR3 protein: CASSLSQGSTEAFF. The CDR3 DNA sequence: TGTGCCAGCAGCTTGAGCCAGGGAAGCACTGAAGCTTTCTTT. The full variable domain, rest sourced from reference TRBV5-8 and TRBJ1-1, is EAGVTQSPTHLIKTRGQQATLRCSPISGHTSVYWYQQALGLGLQFLLWYDEGEERNRGNFPPRFSGRQFPNYSSELNVNALELEDSALYLCASSLSQGSTEAFFGQGTRLTVV.